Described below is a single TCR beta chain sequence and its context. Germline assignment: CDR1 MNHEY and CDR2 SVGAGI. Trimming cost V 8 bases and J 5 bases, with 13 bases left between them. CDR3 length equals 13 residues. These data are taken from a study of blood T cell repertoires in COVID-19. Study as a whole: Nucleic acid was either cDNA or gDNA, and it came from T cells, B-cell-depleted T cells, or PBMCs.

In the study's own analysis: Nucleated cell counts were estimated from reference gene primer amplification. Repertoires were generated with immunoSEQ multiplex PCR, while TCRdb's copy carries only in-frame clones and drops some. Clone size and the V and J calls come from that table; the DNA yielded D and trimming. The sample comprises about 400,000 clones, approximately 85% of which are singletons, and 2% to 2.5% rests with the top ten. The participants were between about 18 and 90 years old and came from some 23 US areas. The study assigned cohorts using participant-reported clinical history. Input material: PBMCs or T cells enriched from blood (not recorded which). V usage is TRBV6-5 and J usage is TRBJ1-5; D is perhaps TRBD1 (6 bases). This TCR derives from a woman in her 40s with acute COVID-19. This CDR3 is CASVLGGDQPQHF. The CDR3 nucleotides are TGTGCCAGCGTTCTAGGGGGGGATCAGCCCCAGCATTTT.